This TCR beta chain comes out of a study of a mutant IDH1 vaccine in newly diagnosed glioma. Study as a whole: Investigators started vaccination 4-6 weeks after radiotherapy alone, or with temozolomide cycles. Mean patient age was about 44 years; approximately 62% were male and around 38% female.

This clone was seen a few times. The antigen is not known. The V end lost 5 bases, the J end lost 6 bases, and 14 bases lay between the germline ends. In germline, CDR1 is SGHTA, CDR2 FQGNSA. The CDR3 consists of 14 residues. The study, taken as a whole, reports: Pseudoprogression seemingly bore no relation to changes in top peripheral T cell clonotypes. Patients showed vaccine-induced immune responses at a rate of about 93%.

The table came from immunoSEQ multiplex PCR; TCRdb's copy has only in-frame clones and leaves some out. Of 30,000 to 40,000 clones in the sample, 45% to 70% were seen once. Noted time point: week 5, during vaccination. Doses of 300 ug of mutant IDH1 20-mer peptide were given with topical imiquimod. The sequenced sample was PBMCs, obtained from a glioma patient whose treatment included an IDH1 peptide vaccine. The chain has TRBV7-2 and TRBJ1-5, with D tentatively TRBD1 (5 bases). The clonotype was recovered from a woman aged 18-29 years with glioma. CDR3: CASSGEQGGQPQHF. The CDR3 region has the DNA TGTGCCAGCAGCGGGGAGCAGGGAGGTCAGCCCCAGCATTTT.